The rows below give T cell receptor beta chains drawn from one sample of a study of blood T cell repertoires in COVID-19. Data came from immunoSEQ multiplex PCR; TCRdb stores just in-frame clones and leaves some out. Altogether about 90,000 clones are present, about 86% being singletons, with the ten largest covering 1% to 1.5%. Specimen: peripheral blood. These TCRs come from an elderly man with active or convalescent COVID-19. Each CDR3 is given with its conserved first and last residue. The D gene is left open where the match is weak. Clone size, where shown, is once, few, many, or a class for clones that have expanded.

TRBJ1-5 | NA | TRBV21-1 | NA | TGTGCCAGCCCAGGGTGGGGCAATCAGCCCCAGCATTTT | CASPGWGNQPQHF
TRBJ1-1 | NA | TRBV28 | NA | TGTGCCAGCAGTTTTAGGGGACTGCGGGGAGGCACTGAAGCTTTCTTT | CASSFRGLRGGTEAFF
TRBJ1-3 | NA | TRBV15 | NA | TGTGCCACCAGCAGAGCCCCAGGATTTGGAAACACCATATATTTT | CATSRAPGFGNTIYF
TRBJ2-7 | TRBD2 | TRBV30 | NA | TGTGCCTGGAAGGCGGGAGTCGACGAGCAGTACTTC | CAWKAGVDEQYF
TRBJ1-5 | NA | TRBV5-5 | NA | TGTGCCAGCAGCTTGTCGGCGGGGAGGCACAATCAGCCCCAGCATTTT | CASSLSAGRHNQPQHF
TRBJ2-2 | TRBD2 | TRBV7-2 | NA | TGTGCCAGCAGCTTAGAGGCTAGCGGGCGAACCGGGGAGCTGTTTTTT | CASSLEASGRTGELFF
TRBJ2-1 | TRBD2 | TRBV6-2/TRBV6-3 | NA | TGTGCCAGCAGCTCAAGACTAGCGGGACACTACAATGAGCAGTTCTTC | CASSSRLAGHYNEQFF
TRBJ2-1 | TRBD2 | TRBV11-2 | NA | TGTGCCAGCAGCCCCGGGACTAGCGGGAGGAGCAATGAGCAGTTCTTC | CASSPGTSGRSNEQFF
TRBJ2-1 | NA | TRBV7-9 | few | TGTGCCAGCAGCCGTTCTACTAGTCTCGATGAGCAGTTCTTC | CASSRSTSLDEQFF
TRBJ2-7 | TRBD1 | TRBV5-7 | NA | TGTGCCAGCACCGGGACGGACAGGGACTACGAGCAGTACTTC | CASTGTDRDYEQYF
TRBJ1-2 | TRBD1 | TRBV5-4 | NA | TGTGCCAGCAGCTCGGGTCAGAGGGGGCGGGATGGCTACACCTTC | CASSSGQRGRDGYTF
TRBJ1-2 | NA | TRBV27 | NA | TGTGCCAGCAGTATTACAGGGTTAACTAACTATGGCTACACCTTC | CASSITGLTNYGYTF
TRBJ1-3 | NA | TRBV10-3 | few | TGTGCCGCTTCCCAAAGCGGAGTTACTGGAAACACCATATATTTT | CAASQSGVTGNTIYF
TRBJ2-1 | TRBD2 | TRBV18 | NA | TGTGCCAGCTCACCATTCGGTCGCGGGAGTTACAATGAGCAGTTCTTC | CASSPFGRGSYNEQFF
TRBJ2-2 | TRBD1 | TRBV29-1 | few | TGCAGCGTTGCTCAGGGGACAGGTCCGAACACCGGGGAGCTGTTTTTT | CSVAQGTGPNTGELFF
TRBJ1-6 | NA | TRBV2 | NA | TGTGCCAGCCGGGCCTATAATTCACCCCTCCACTTT | CASRAYNSPLHF
TRBJ2-7 | NA | TRBV24-1 | NA | TGTGCCACCAGTGGAGCGGACTACTCCTACGAGCAGTACTTC | CATSGADYSYEQYF
TRBJ1-1 | TRBD1 | TRBV9 | NA | TGTGCCAGCAGCGGGGACAGCCACATGAACACTGAAGCTTTCTTT | CASSGDSHMNTEAFF
TRBJ2-7 | TRBD1 | TRBV28 | NA | TGTGCCAGCGAGAGCGGACAGGGGTCCTACGAGCAGTACTTC | CASESGQGSYEQYF
TRBJ2-1 | TRBD1 | TRBV19 | NA | TGTGCCAGTAGTAAAGGACAGGGGCGGAATGAGCAGTTCTTC | CASSKGQGRNEQFF
TRBJ1-1 | NA | TRBV4-1 | NA | TGCGCCAGCAGCCTGGAGGTGTACGGGACTGAAGCTTTCTTT | CASSLEVYGTEAFF
TRBJ2-2 | NA | TRBV27 | NA | TGTGCCAGCAGTTCGCTACCGTTATGGAACACCGGGGAGCTGTTTTTT | CASSSLPLWNTGELFF
TRBJ1-1 | TRBD1 | TRBV5-1 | NA | TGCGCCAGCAGCCCCGGACAGGGAGTTGGCACTGAAGCTTTCTTT | CASSPGQGVGTEAFF
TRBJ2-3 | NA | TRBV5-1 | NA | TGCGCCAGCAGCTCCGAACTCCTTTCCGATACGCAGTATTTT | CASSSELLSDTQYF
TRBJ2-7 | TRBD1 | TRBV15 | NA | TGTGCCACCAGCAGAGAACCGGGACAGGGGGGCGAGCAGTACTTC | CATSREPGQGGEQYF
TRBJ1-5 | NA | TRBV7-2 | NA | TGTGCCAGCAGCCCACTGCAGGGGAGCAATCAGCCCCAGCATTTT | CASSPLQGSNQPQHF
TRBJ2-3 | TRBD2 | TRBV28 | NA | TGTGCCAGCAGTACACTAGCGAAGCGTGGCACAGATACGCAGTATTTT | CASSTLAKRGTDTQYF
TRBJ1-2 | NA | TRBV6-7 | NA | TGTGCCAGCAGTTACTATGGTCGCGGAAACCTCTATGGCTACACCTTC | CASSYYGRGNLYGYTF
TRBJ1-2 | TRBD1 | TRBV5-6 | NA | TGTGCCAGCAGCGAGACAGGGGGCTATGGCTACACCTTC | CASSETGGYGYTF
TRBJ1-2 | NA | TRBV2 | NA | TGTGCCAGCAGTCGAGCGGCCAACTATGGCTACACCTTC | CASSRAANYGYTF
TRBJ2-4 | NA | TRBV4-2 | NA | TGTGCCAGCAGCCGAGGGGGGGCAGAAGCCAAAAACATTCAGTACTTC | CASSRGGAEAKNIQYF
TRBJ2-7 | TRBD2 | TRBV19 | once | TGTGCCAGTAGTATGGGTGGGACTAGCGGGACTGGTGAGCAGTACTTC | CASSMGGTSGTGEQYF
TRBJ1-2 | NA | TRBV5-1 | few | TGCGCCAGCAGCTTGGAAGGGGATGGCTACACCTTC | CASSLEGDGYTF
TRBJ2-2 | TRBD1 | TRBV5-1 | few | TGCGCCAGCAGCTTGGTGACAGGGGACACCGGGGAGCTGTTTTTT | CASSLVTGDTGELFF
TRBJ2-2 | NA | TRBV7-6 | few | TGTGCCAGCAGCTCGAGGACCGGGGAGCTGTTTTTT | CASSSRTGELFF
TRBJ1-4 | NA | TRBV5-5 | once | TGTGCCAGCAGCTTTAAGGGAGGGGCCGCAACTAATGAAAAACTGTTTTTT | CASSFKGGAATNEKLFF
TRBJ2-7 | TRBD1 | TRBV5-4 | NA | TGTGCCAGCAGCTTCGCAGGGGGCGAGTACGAGCAGTACTTC | CASSFAGGEYEQYF
TRBJ2-7 | TRBD1 | TRBV28 | NA | TGTGCCAGCAGTTTACGGACAGGGGGCAGGGAGCAGTACTTC | CASSLRTGGREQYF
TRBJ2-7 | NA | TRBV18 | NA | TGTGCCAGCTCCGGTGGAGGTTCCTACGAGCAGTACTTC | CASSGGGSYEQYF
TRBJ2-3 | TRBD2 | TRBV5-1 | NA | TGCGCCAGCAGCTTGGCCGTCGGGGGAGGGACAGATACGCAGTATTTT | CASSLAVGGGTDTQYF
TRBJ1-3 | TRBD1 | TRBV2 | NA | TGTGCCAGCAGGACAGGGTCCTCTGGAAACACCATATATTTT | CASRTGSSGNTIYF
TRBJ1-6 | NA | TRBV6-1 | NA | TGTGCCAGCAGTTATGAGGAAAGGAGGTCACCCCTCCACTTT | CASSYEERRSPLHF
TRBJ2-1 | NA | TRBV28 | NA | TGTGCCAGCACTACCCGTTCCGATGAGCAGTTCTTC | CASTTRSDEQFF
TRBJ2-7 | NA | TRBV4-2 | NA | TGTGCCAGCAGCCACGGACTCTCCTACGAGCAGTACTTC | CASSHGLSYEQYF
TRBJ2-1 | TRBD1 | TRBV5-4 | NA | TGTGCCAGCAGCCAGGGACAGCCCAATGAGCAGTTCTTC | CASSQGQPNEQFF
TRBJ2-1 | TRBD2 | TRBV7-9 | NA | TGTGCCAGCAGCCCCAGCGGGAGGGGGTCGGGTGAGCAGTTCTTC | CASSPSGRGSGEQFF